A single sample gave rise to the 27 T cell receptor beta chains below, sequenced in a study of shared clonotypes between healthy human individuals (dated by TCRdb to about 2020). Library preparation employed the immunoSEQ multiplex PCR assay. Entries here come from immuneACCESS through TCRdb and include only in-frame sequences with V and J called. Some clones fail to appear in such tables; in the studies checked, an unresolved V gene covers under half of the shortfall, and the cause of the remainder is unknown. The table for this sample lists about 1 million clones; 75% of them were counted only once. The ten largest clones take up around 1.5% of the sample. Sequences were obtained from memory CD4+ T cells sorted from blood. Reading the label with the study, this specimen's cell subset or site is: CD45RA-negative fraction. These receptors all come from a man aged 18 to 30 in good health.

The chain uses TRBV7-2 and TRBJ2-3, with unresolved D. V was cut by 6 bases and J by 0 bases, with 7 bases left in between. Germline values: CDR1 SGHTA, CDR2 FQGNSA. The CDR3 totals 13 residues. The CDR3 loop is CASRTGSTDTQYF. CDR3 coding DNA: TGTGCCAGCAGAACCGGAAGCACAGATACGCAGTATTTT.

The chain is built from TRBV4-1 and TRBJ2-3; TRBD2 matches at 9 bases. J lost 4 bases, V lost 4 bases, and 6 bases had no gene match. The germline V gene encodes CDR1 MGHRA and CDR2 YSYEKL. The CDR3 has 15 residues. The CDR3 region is CASSLRTSEADTQYF. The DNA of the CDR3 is TGCGCCAGCAGCCTTCGGACTAGCGAGGCAGATACGCAGTATTTT.

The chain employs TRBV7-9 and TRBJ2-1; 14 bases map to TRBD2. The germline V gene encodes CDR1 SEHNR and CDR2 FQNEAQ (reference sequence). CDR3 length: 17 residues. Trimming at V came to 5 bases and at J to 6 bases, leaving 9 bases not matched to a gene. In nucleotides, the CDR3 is TGTGCCAGCAGCGCGCGGACCGGGACTAGCGGGAGCAATGAGCAGTTCTTC. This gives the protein CASSARTGTSGSNEQFF.

This chain's CDR3 is CASSLVEGGTEAFF. The DNA for the CDR3 is TGTGCCAGCAGCTTAGTAGAGGGGGGCACTGAAGCTTTCTTT. The chain employs TRBV7-8 and TRBJ1-1; tentative D call: TRBD1 (6 bases). The V end was cut by 1 base, the J end by 4 bases, with 10 bases between. CDR1 is SGHVS, CDR2 FQNEAQ, per germline. This CDR3 is 14 amino acids long.

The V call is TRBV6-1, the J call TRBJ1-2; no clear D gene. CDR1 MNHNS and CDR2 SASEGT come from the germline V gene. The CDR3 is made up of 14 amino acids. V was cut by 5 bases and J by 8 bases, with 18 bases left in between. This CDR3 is CASSQGPSWSGYTF. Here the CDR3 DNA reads TGTGCCAGCAGTCAAGGCCCCTCATGGTCCGGCTACACCTTC.

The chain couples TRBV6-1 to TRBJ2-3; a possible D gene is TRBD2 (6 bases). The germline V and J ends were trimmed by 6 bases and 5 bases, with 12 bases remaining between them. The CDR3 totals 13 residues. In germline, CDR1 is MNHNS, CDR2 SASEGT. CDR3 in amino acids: CASRSSEGDTQYF. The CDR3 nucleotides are TGTGCCAGCAGAAGCTCGGAGGGAGATACGCAGTATTTT.

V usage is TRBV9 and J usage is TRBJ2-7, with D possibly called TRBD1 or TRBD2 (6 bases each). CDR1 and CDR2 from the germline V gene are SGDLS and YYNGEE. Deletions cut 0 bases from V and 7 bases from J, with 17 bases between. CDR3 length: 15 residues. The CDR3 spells CASSVGVGGGREQYF. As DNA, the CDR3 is TGTGCCAGCAGCGTAGGAGTCGGAGGGGGGAGGGAGCAGTACTTC.

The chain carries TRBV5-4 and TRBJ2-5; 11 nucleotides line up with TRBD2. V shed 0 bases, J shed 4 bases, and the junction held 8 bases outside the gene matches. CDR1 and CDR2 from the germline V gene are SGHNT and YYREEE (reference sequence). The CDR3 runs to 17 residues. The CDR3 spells CASSLDLTSGRRETQYF. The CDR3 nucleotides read TGTGCCAGCAGCTTGGACCTCACTAGCGGGAGACGAGAGACCCAGTACTTC. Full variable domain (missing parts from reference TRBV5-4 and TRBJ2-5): ETGVTQSPTHLIKTRGQQVTLRCSSQSGHNTVSWYQQALGQGPQFIFQYYREEENGRGNFPPRFSGLQFPNYSSELNVNALELDDSALYLCASSLDLTSGRRETQYFGPGTRLLVL.

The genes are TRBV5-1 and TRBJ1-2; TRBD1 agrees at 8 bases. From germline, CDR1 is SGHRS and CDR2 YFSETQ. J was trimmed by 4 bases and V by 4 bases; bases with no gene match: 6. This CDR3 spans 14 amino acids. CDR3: CASSVDRVSYGYTF. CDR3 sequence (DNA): TGCGCCAGCAGCGTGGACAGGGTATCCTATGGCTACACCTTC. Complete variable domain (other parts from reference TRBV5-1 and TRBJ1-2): KAGVTQTPRYLIKTRGQQVTLSCSPISGHRSVSWYQQTPGQGLQFLFEYFSETQRNKGNFPGRFSGRQFSNSRSEMNVSTLELGDSALYLCASSVDRVSYGYTFGSGTRLTVV.

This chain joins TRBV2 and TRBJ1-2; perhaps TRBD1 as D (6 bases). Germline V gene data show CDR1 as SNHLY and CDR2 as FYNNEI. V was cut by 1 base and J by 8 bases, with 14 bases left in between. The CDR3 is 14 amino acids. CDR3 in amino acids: CASSEGGTRGGYTF. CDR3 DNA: TGTGCCAGCAGTGAAGGAGGGACAAGGGGCGGCTACACCTTC.

The CDR3 bases are TGTGCCAGTGTCTACTCGGGTCAGGGCGGCGAGCAGTACTTC. It encodes CASVYSGQGGEQYF. The J gene is TRBJ2-7, the V gene TRBV2; TRBD1 is a possible D gene (5 bases). The CDR3 consists of 14 residues. Germline V gene lookup returns CDR1 SNHLY and CDR2 FYNNEI. V lost 9 bases and J lost 6, with 21 bases in between.

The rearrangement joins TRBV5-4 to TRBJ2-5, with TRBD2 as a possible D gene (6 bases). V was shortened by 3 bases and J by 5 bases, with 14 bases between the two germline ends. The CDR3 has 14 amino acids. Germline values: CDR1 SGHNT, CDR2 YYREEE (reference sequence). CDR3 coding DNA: TGTGCCAGCAGCTCACCAGCGGAGGGGGAGACCCAGTACTTC. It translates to CASSSPAEGETQYF.

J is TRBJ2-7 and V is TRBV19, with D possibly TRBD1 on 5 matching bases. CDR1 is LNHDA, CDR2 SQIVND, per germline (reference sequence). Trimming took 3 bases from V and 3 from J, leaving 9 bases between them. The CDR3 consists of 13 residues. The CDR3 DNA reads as TGTGCCAGTAGTATTAGGGGATACTACGAGCAGTACTTC. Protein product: CASSIRGYYEQYF.

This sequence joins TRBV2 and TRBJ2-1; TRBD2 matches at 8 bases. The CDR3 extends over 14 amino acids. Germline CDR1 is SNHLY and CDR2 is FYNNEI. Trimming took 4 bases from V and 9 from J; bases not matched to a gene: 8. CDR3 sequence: CASSGFSGAGEQFF. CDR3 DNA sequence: TGTGCCAGCAGTGGCTTTAGCGGGGCTGGTGAGCAGTTCTTC.

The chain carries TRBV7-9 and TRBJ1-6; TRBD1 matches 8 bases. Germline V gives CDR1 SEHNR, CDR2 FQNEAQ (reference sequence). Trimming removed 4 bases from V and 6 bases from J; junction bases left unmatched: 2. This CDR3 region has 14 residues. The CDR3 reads CASSSDRVNSPLHF. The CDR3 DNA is TGTGCCAGCAGCTCGGACAGGGTTAATTCACCCCTCCACTTT.

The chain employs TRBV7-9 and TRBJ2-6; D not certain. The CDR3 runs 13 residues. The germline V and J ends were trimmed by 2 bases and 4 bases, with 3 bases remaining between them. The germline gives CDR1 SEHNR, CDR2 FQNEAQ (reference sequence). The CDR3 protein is CASSLRGANVLTF. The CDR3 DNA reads TGTGCCAGCAGCTTACGGGGGGCCAACGTCCTGACTTTC.

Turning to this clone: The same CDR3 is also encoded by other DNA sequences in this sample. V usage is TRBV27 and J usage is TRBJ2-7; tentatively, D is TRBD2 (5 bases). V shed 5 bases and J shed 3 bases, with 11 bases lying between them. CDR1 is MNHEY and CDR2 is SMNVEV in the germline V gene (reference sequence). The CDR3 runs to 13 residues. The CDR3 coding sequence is TGTGCCAGCAGTCCTGGACTGGGCTACGAGCAGTACTTC. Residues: CASSPGLGYEQYF.

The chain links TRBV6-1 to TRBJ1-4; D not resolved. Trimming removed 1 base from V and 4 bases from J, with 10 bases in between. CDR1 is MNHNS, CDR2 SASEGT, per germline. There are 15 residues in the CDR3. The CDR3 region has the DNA TGTGCCAGCAGTGAAGGGGCGTGGGGTAATGAAAAACTGTTTTTT. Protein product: CASSEGAWGNEKLFF.

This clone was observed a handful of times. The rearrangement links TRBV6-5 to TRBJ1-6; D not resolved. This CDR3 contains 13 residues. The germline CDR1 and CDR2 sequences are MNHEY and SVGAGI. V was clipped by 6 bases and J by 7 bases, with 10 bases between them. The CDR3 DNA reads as TGTGCCAGCAGAAAGATCCAAAATTCACCCCTCCACTTT. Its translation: CASRKIQNSPLHF.

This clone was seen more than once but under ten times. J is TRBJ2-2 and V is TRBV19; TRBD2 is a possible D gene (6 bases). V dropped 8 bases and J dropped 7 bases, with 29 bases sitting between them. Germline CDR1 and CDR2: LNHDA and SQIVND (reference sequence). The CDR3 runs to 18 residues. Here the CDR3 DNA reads TGTGCCAGTCCCTTGCCCAGGGAGGCGCCTTTTAGGGACGGGGAGCTGTTTTTT. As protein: CASPLPREAPFRDGELFF.

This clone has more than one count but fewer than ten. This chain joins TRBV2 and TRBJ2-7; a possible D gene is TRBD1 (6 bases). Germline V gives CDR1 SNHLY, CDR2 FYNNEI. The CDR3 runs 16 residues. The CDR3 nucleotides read TGTGCCAGCACGAGAGTTCACAACGGCTTGGGGGCGGAGTTGGTAGTC. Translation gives CASTRVHNGLGAELVV.

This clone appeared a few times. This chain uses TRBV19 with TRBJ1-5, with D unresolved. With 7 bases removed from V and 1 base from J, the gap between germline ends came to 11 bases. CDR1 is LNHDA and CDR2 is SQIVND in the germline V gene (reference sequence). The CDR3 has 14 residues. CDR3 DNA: TGTGCCAGTACGGTGGAACGGAGCAATCAGCCCCAGCATTTT. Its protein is CASTVERSNQPQHF.

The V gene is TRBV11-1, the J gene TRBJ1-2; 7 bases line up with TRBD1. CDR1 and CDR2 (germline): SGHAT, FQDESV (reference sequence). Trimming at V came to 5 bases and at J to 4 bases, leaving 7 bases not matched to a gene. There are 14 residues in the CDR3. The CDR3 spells CASSPRQGSYGYTF. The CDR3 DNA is TGTGCCAGCAGCCCCAGACAGGGAAGCTATGGCTACACCTTC.

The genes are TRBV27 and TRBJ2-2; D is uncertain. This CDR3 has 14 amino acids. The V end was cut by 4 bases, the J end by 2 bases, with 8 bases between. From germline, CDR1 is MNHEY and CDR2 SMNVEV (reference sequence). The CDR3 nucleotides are TGTGCCAGCAGTTACTTGCCAAACACCGGGGAGCTGTTTTTT. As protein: CASSYLPNTGELFF.

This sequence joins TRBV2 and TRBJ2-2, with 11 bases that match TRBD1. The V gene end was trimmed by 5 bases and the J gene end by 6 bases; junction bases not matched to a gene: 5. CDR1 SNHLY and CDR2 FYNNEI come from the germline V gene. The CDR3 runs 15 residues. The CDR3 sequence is CASSWTGGSAGELFF. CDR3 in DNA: TGTGCCAGCAGTTGGACAGGGGGCTCGGCCGGGGAGCTGTTTTTT.

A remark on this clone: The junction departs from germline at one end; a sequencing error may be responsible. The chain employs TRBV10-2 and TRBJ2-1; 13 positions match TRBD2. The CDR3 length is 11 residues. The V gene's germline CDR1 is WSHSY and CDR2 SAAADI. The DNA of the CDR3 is TGCGCCAGCTCCGGACTAGCGGGAGTGATCTTC. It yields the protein CASSGLAGVIF.

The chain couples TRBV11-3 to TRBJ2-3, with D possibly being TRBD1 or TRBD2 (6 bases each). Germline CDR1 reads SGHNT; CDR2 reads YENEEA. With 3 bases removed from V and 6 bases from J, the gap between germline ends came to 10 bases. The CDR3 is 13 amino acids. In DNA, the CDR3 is TGTGCCAGCAGCTTGGGGGGCCGGGATACGCAGTATTTT. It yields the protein CASSLGGRDTQYF.